Below are 21 T cell receptor beta chains sequenced from a single sample in a study of shared clonotypes between healthy human individuals. The method was immunoSEQ multiplex PCR; TCRdb's version includes in-frame clones alone and lacks a portion of them. The sample comprises 2 million to 2.5 million clones, 93% of which are singletons, and 0.36% rests with the top ten. The sequenced sample consisted of naive CD4+ T cells from PBMCs. Subset defined: CD45RA+ positively selected. The receptor set was obtained from a man aged 18 to 35 in good health. Some clones in this sample may be carry-over from other donors' samples.

The genes are TRBV19 and TRBJ1-4; D remains unclear. Deletions cut 3 bases from V and 16 bases from J, with 12 bases between. Germline V gene sequence: CDR1 LNHDA, CDR2 SQIVND (reference sequence). The CDR3 contains 11 residues. DNA of the CDR3: TGTGCCAGTAGTATCGCCGAATTAACGTTTTTT. It translates to CASSIAELTFF.

This clone came up once. The chain employs TRBV5-6 and TRBJ2-7; D is unclear. The germline gives CDR1 SGHDT, CDR2 YYEEEE. V lost 2 bases and J 0 bases, leaving 15 bases between the germline ends. The CDR3 loop spans 16 amino acids. The CDR3 DNA follows: TGTGCCAGCAGCTTTCGCCAGTCGGTGAGCTCCTACGAGCAGTACTTC. Translation gives CASSFRQSVSSYEQYF.

The chain couples TRBV19 to TRBJ1-1; 10 positions match TRBD1. Germline V gene data show CDR1 as LNHDA and CDR2 as SQIVND (reference sequence). V shed 1 base, J shed 1 base, and the junction held 6 bases outside the gene matches. The CDR3 is 17 amino acids. The chain's CDR3 is CASSIGGWTGGNTEAFF. Written as DNA, the CDR3 is TGTGCCAGTAGTATAGGCGGTTGGACAGGGGGGAACACTGAAGCTTTCTTT.

The J gene is TRBJ2-2, the V gene TRBV11-1; TRBD1 matches at 11 bases. The ends lost 3 bases at V and 0 bases at J; junction bases unmatched: 6. This CDR3 spans 18 amino acids. Germline CDR1 SGHAT, CDR2 FQDESV (reference sequence). The DNA for the CDR3 is TGTGCCAGCAGCTTCGGGACAGGGGGTGGCACGAACACCGGGGAGCTGTTTTTT. It codes for CASSFGTGGGTNTGELFF.

This chain connects TRBV7-9 to TRBJ2-1, with 8 bases that match TRBD1. V lost 5 bases, J lost 4 bases, and 13 bases stayed unmatched. The CDR3 spans 17 residues. CDR1 is SEHNR, CDR2 FQNEAQ, per germline (reference sequence). The CDR3 reads CASSTPKQGESYNEQFF. The CDR3 DNA reads as TGTGCCAGCAGCACCCCCAAACAGGGGGAAAGTTACAATGAGCAGTTCTTC.

This rearrangement joins TRBV7-7 to TRBJ2-5; TRBD1 agrees at 10 bases. Germline lookup yields CDR1 SSHAT and CDR2 FNYEAQ (reference sequence). CDR3 length equals 16 residues. V shed 0 bases and J 7 bases; nucleotides not matched to a gene: 8. The CDR3 is CASSLAGQGVSGTQYF. CDR3 sequence (DNA): TGTGCCAGCAGCTTAGCAGGACAGGGGGTTTCTGGGACCCAGTACTTC.

The genes are TRBV25-1 and TRBJ1-6, with D hard to call. V was cut by 10 bases and J by 7 bases, with 20 bases left in between. Germline CDR1 reads MGHDK; CDR2 reads SYGVNS. The CDR3 covers 15 residues. Here the CDR3 DNA reads TGTGCCATCAAGTCCGGGCTTAAGAGAAATTCACCCCTCCACTTT. Translated, it gives CAIKSGLKRNSPLHF.

The chain joins TRBV5-4 to TRBJ2-1; 7 bases are shared with TRBD1. The CDR3 runs to 15 residues. V lost 4 bases, J lost 3 bases, and 7 bases stayed unmatched. The germline gives CDR1 SGHNT, CDR2 YYREEE (reference sequence). CDR3 sequence (DNA): TGTGCCAGCAGCCCAGGACAGGCGAGCTACAATGAGCAGTTCTTC. Translation: CASSPGQASYNEQFF.

On this clone: Other nucleotide sequences in the sample specify the same CDR3. This chain joins TRBV19 and TRBJ2-2; no definite D call. V lost 3 bases to trimming and J lost 6 bases, with 5 bases between them. The CDR3 covers 12 residues. Germline CDR1 and CDR2: LNHDA and SQIVND (reference sequence). CDR3 amino acids: CASSIRAGELFF. The CDR3 nucleotides are TGTGCCAGTAGTATTCGCGCCGGGGAGCTGTTTTTT. Full variable domain (remainder filled in from reference TRBV19 and TRBJ2-2): DGGITQSPKYLFRKEGQNVTLSCEQNLNHDAMYWYRQDPGQGLRLIYYSQIVNDFQKGDIAEGYSVSREKKESFPLTVTSAQKNPTAFYLCASSIRAGELFFGEGSRLTVL.

Worth noting for this clone: The sample carries other DNA sequences with the same CDR3. The chain couples TRBV6-5 to TRBJ2-2; 9 nucleotides agree with TRBD1. With V trimmed by 6 bases and J by 4 bases, 3 bases remained unmatched. This CDR3 has 14 amino acids. Germline V gene sequence: CDR1 MNHEY, CDR2 SVGAGI. Here the CDR3 reads CASRSGQGTGELFF. The DNA of the CDR3 is TGTGCCAGCAGGTCGGGACAGGGCACCGGGGAGCTGTTTTTT.

The rearrangement links TRBV28 to TRBJ2-1; perhaps TRBD2 as D (6 bases). CDR3 length equals 16 residues. Germline assignment: CDR1 MDHEN and CDR2 SYDVKM. V was clipped by 8 bases and J by 6 bases, with 23 bases between them. The CDR3 here is CASGPQGLVLSNEQFF. The CDR3 DNA follows: TGTGCCAGCGGACCCCAGGGACTGGTGTTGTCCAATGAGCAGTTCTTC.

In the case of this clone: Other DNA variants within this sample encode the same CDR3. The V and J genes are TRBV2 and TRBJ2-7, with 7 bases aligning to TRBD1. Looked up from germline, CDR1 is SNHLY and CDR2 is FYNNEI. J lost 2 bases, V lost 3 bases, and 4 bases had no gene match. The CDR3 covers 14 residues. The chain's CDR3 is CASSDQGQAYEQYF. The CDR3 nucleotides read TGTGCCAGCAGTGATCAAGGACAGGCCTACGAGCAGTACTTC.

The rearrangement joins TRBV7-9 to TRBJ2-5, with a tentative D call TRBD2 (6 bases). Germline lookup yields CDR1 SEHNR and CDR2 FQNEAQ (reference sequence). The CDR3 is 14 residues long. V gave up 4 bases and J gave up 5 bases, with 14 bases separating them. The CDR3 is CASSYREPQETQYF. Written as DNA, the CDR3 is TGTGCCAGCAGCTATCGGGAGCCCCAGGAGACCCAGTACTTC.

The chain uses TRBV6-1 and TRBJ2-5, with TRBD1 as a possible D gene (6 bases). The CDR3 is 12 residues long. V was trimmed by 8 bases and J by 4 bases, leaving 11 bases between them. Per germline, CDR1 MNHNS and CDR2 SASEGT. CDR3 residues: CASGRTAETQYF. The CDR3 DNA reads TGTGCCAGCGGCCGGACAGCAGAGACCCAGTACTTC.

This clone was seen more than once but under ten times. The genes are TRBV10-1 and TRBJ1-5; no clear D gene. From germline, CDR1 is WNHNN and CDR2 SYGVQD (reference sequence). Trimming shortened V by 2 bases and J by 11 bases, and 13 bases separated the two germline ends. The CDR3 is 13 amino acids. The CDR3, as DNA: TGCGCCAGCAGTGAGGACCCCGCCGGAGCCCAGCATTTT. Its translation: CASSEDPAGAQHF.

CDR3: CASSLLGTAGTDTQYF. CDR3 DNA: TGTGCCAGCAGCCTACTCGGGACGGCCGGCACAGATACGCAGTATTTT. This chain links TRBV7-3 with TRBJ2-3; D tentatively reads TRBD1 or TRBD2 (5 bases each). The germline V gene has CDR1 SGHTA and CDR2 FQGTGA. The CDR3 runs 16 residues. The V gene lost 5 bases and the J gene lost 1 base, with 16 bases spanning the gap.

This clone was observed a handful of times. This rearrangement joins TRBV6-5 to TRBJ1-2, with D unresolved. Germline V gene sequence: CDR1 MNHEY, CDR2 SVGAGI. Trimming removed 6 bases at V and 7 bases at J, with 15 bases between. This CDR3 is 13 amino acids long. CDR3 in amino acids: CASSPAWSAGYTF. CDR3 DNA sequence: TGTGCCAGCAGCCCGGCTTGGTCGGCTGGCTACACCTTC.

This chain uses TRBV11-3 with TRBJ1-1; D possibly corresponds to TRBD1 (6 bases). The CDR3 spans 15 residues. Germline V gene data show CDR1 as SGHNT and CDR2 as YENEEA. Trimming took 5 bases from V and 1 from J, leaving 14 bases between them. The CDR3 region is CASSMTPGQNTEAFF. CDR3 DNA: TGTGCCAGCAGCATGACTCCGGGACAGAACACTGAAGCTTTCTTT.

This chain connects TRBV27 to TRBJ2-5; D tentatively fits TRBD1 or TRBD2 (5 bases each). The CDR3 has 13 residues. V gave up 8 bases and J gave up 2 bases, with 12 bases separating them. Per the germline V gene, CDR1 is MNHEY and CDR2 is SMNVEV (reference sequence). CDR3 region: CASQPGRQETQYF. DNA of the CDR3: TGTGCCAGCCAGCCGGGACGTCAAGAGACCCAGTACTTC.

As regards this clone: Other nucleotide sequences in the sample specify the same CDR3. The V and J genes are TRBV6-5 and TRBJ1-5; the match to TRBD1 covers 7 bases. This CDR3 contains 15 residues. V dropped 2 bases and J dropped 3; count of bases not matched to a gene: 4. The germline V gene encodes CDR1 MNHEY and CDR2 SVGAGI. The CDR3 protein is CASSYGTGVNQPQHF. The CDR3 DNA follows: TGTGCCAGCAGTTACGGTACAGGGGTCAATCAGCCCCAGCATTTT.

J is TRBJ1-5 and V is TRBV4-3, with TRBD1 matching 9 bases. This CDR3 has 17 residues. V trimming: 0 bases; J trimming: 2 bases; junction bases outside the gene matches: 5. CDR1 LGHNA and CDR2 YSLEER come from the germline V gene. In DNA form, the CDR3 reads TGCGCCAGCAGCCAAGATGGTACAGGGGGCGGCAATCAGCCCCAGCATTTT. Protein sequence: CASSQDGTGGGNQPQHF.